This T cell receptor (beta chain) was found in a study of post-analysis software for immune sequencing data. Study findings and constraints: TRBV segments more frequent in patients than in controls numbered a few and included TRBV5-6, TRBV5-1 and TRBV20-1.

This clonotype was seen more than once but under ten times. Its specificity is unknown. With 5 bases removed from V and 4 bases from J, the gap between germline ends came to 11 bases. The CDR3 runs 14 residues. Germline V gene data show CDR1 as SGHTA and CDR2 as FQGNSA. cDNA libraries of TCR beta carried unique molecular identifiers. It was from roughly 1.1 to 9.2 million T cells that around 500,000 cDNA molecules came. TCRdb itself ran the PCR reads through MiXCR, one entry per CDR3 protein. This table holds hundreds of thousands of distinct CDR3 sequences, 25% to 30% found once. The chain has TRBV7-2 and TRBJ2-2, with a weak D call TRBD2 (5 bases). The origin of this receptor is a girl between 10 and 17 years old with multiple sclerosis. What was sequenced was blood. The CDR3 nucleotides read TGTGCCAGCAGCCCGGACTTCTTCACCGGGGAGCTGTTTTTT. Translated, it gives CASSPDFFTGELFF.